Each of the 25 T cell receptor beta chains below was sequenced from the same sample in a study of blood T cell repertoires in COVID-19. Data came from immunoSEQ multiplex PCR; TCRdb stores just in-frame clones and leaves some out. The top ten clones hold 7.5% to 9% of a sample with more than 90,000 clones, about 86% of them seen once. The sample taken for sequencing was peripheral blood. Receptors originate from a man aged 70-80 years who had recovered from COVID-19.

The V call is TRBV9, the J call TRBJ2-7; TRBD1 aligns across 12 bases. Trimming took 4 bases from V and 6 from J; bases not matched to a gene: 14. The germline gives CDR1 SGDLS, CDR2 YYNGEE. The CDR3 covers 17 residues. CDR3: CASSFSPGQGAAGEQYF. DNA for the CDR3: TGTGCCAGCAGCTTCTCCCCGGGACAGGGGGCAGCGGGCGAGCAGTACTTC.

The CDR3 DNA reads TGTGCCAGCAGTTTGCCAGGGGGCAGGTCTAATGAAAAACTGTTTTTT. This codes for CASSLPGGRSNEKLFF. The chain links TRBV28 to TRBJ1-4; 8 bases match TRBD1. The CDR3 has 16 amino acids. Trimming took 3 bases from V and 3 from J; bases not matched to a gene: 6. Germline V gene lookup returns CDR1 MDHEN and CDR2 SYDVKM.

V is TRBV5-4 and J is TRBJ1-1, with D unclear. The CDR3 loop spans 15 amino acids. Per germline, CDR1 SGHNT and CDR2 YYREEE (reference sequence). Trimming took 1 base from V and 1 from J, leaving 11 bases between them. CDR3: CASSLREFRNTEAFF. CDR3 in DNA: TGTGCCAGCAGCTTGCGAGAGTTTAGGAACACTGAAGCTTTCTTT.

The chain employs TRBV7-9 and TRBJ2-7, with 9 bases matching TRBD2. Trimming cost V 2 bases and J 6 bases; bases outside gene matches: 11. The CDR3 contains 16 residues. Germline V CDR1 and CDR2: SEHNR, FQNEAQ (reference sequence). As DNA, the CDR3 is TGTGCCAGCAGCTTAAGGGCTAGCGGGGTCGTCGGCGAGCAGTACTTC. Protein product: CASSLRASGVVGEQYF.

There are a few counts of this clone. V and J are TRBV9 and TRBJ2-3, with 10 positions matching TRBD2. Trimming cost V 1 base and J 11 bases; bases outside gene matches: 7. The CDR3 extends over 14 amino acids. The V gene's germline CDR1 is SGDLS and CDR2 YYNGEE. The CDR3 reads CASSVRAGGPRQYF. In nucleotides, the CDR3 is TGTGCCAGCAGCGTAAGAGCGGGGGGGCCAAGGCAGTATTTT.

The V gene is TRBV2, the J gene TRBJ1-4, with D possibly being TRBD1 (5 bases). Trimming left V 9 bases short and J 0 bases short, with 8 bases between. Germline values: CDR1 SNHLY, CDR2 FYNNEI. CDR3 size: 13 residues. The CDR3 region is CARRTSTNEKLFF. The CDR3 DNA follows: TGTGCCAGGAGGACATCAACTAATGAAAAACTGTTTTTT.

The chain joins TRBV28 to TRBJ1-2; 7 bases are shared with TRBD1. Germline V gene data show CDR1 as MDHEN and CDR2 as SYDVKM. This CDR3 is 17 amino acids long. With 5 bases clipped from V and 3 bases from J, the junction kept 15 bases outside the gene matches. CDR3 bases: TGTGCCAGCAGTGAGCGACAGGGTATGGGAATTTACTATGGCTACACCTTC. Its protein is CASSERQGMGIYYGYTF.

This clone appeared a few times. This chain connects TRBV7-2 to TRBJ1-5; TRBD1 is a possible D gene (5 bases). Germline loops: CDR1 SGHTA, CDR2 FQGNSA. Deletions cut 4 bases from V and 7 bases from J, with 14 bases between. This CDR3 is 14 amino acids long. The CDR3 sequence: CASSSDSAAQPQHF. The CDR3 nucleotides are TGTGCCAGCAGCTCCGACAGTGCTGCCCAGCCCCAGCATTTT.

This chain joins TRBV5-1 and TRBJ2-2; the D is unclear. Trimming took 2 bases from V and 7 from J, leaving 9 bases between them. CDR1 and CDR2 (germline): SGHRS, YFSETQ. The CDR3 is made up of 13 amino acids. The CDR3 spells CASSFRPGGELFF. CDR3 nucleotide sequence: TGCGCCAGCAGCTTCCGGCCGGGCGGGGAGCTGTTTTTT. Looking up the rest from reference TRBV5-1 and TRBJ2-2 gives the full variable domain: KAGVTQTPRYLIKTRGQQVTLSCSPISGHRSVSWYQQTPGQGLQFLFEYFSETQRNKGNFPGRFSGRQFSNSRSEMNVSTLELGDSALYLCASSFRPGGELFFGEGSRLTVL.

The chain recombines TRBV28 with TRBJ2-7; TRBD1 is a possible D gene (5 bases). The V end lost 6 bases, the J end lost 10 bases, and 22 bases lay between the germline ends. This CDR3 region has 14 residues. CDR1 and CDR2 from the germline V gene are MDHEN and SYDVKM. CDR3 in DNA: TGTGCCAGCAGGGCCGCTCCAGGGATTGGCCTCCAGTACTTC. This codes for CASRAAPGIGLQYF.

The rearrangement links TRBV27 to TRBJ1-2; D is ambiguous. Germline V gives CDR1 MNHEY, CDR2 SMNVEV (reference sequence). Between the trimmed V and J ends, which lost 5 bases and 3 bases, there was a span of 10 bases. The length of the CDR3 is 13 residues. CDR3 sequence (DNA): TGTGCCAGCAGTCCCTCAGGTGACTATGGCTACACCTTC. Its translation is CASSPSGDYGYTF.

The chain couples TRBV6-5 to TRBJ1-6; no clear D gene. From germline, CDR1 is MNHEY and CDR2 SVGAGI. The CDR3 runs 15 residues. The V and J ends lost 2 bases and 4 bases respectively, with 9 bases between them. CDR3 region: CASSYDAGYNSPLHF. The CDR3 coding sequence is TGTGCCAGCAGTTACGACGCGGGTTATAATTCACCCCTCCACTTT.

This clone was recorded only once. The CDR3 spells CASRPLAYQETQYF. As DNA, the CDR3 is TGTGCCAGCAGGCCACTAGCGTACCAAGAGACCCAGTACTTC. This chain links TRBV6-5 with TRBJ2-5; 7 bases map to TRBD2. CDR3 length: 14 residues. The ends lost 6 bases at V and 0 bases at J; junction bases unmatched: 4. Germline V CDR1 and CDR2: MNHEY, SVGAGI.

The J gene is TRBJ2-3, the V gene TRBV6-2 or TRBV6-3; possibly TRBD2 for D (5 bases). The V gene lost 5 bases and the J gene lost 1 base, with 19 bases spanning the gap. The V gene's germline CDR1 is MNHEY and CDR2 SVGEGT. The CDR3 is 17 amino acids. This chain's CDR3 is CASSSRTLRRGTDTQYF. The CDR3 coding sequence is TGTGCCAGCAGTAGCCGGACCCTAAGGCGGGGCACAGATACGCAGTATTTT.

The V and J genes are TRBV7-2 and TRBJ1-3; D is unresolved. The V end lost 3 bases, the J end lost 2 bases, and 11 bases lay between the germline ends. The CDR3 loop spans 15 amino acids. CDR1 is SGHTA and CDR2 is FQGNSA in the germline V gene. In DNA form, the CDR3 reads TGTGCCAGCAGCTTGAGACATCCTCCTGGAAACACCATATATTTT. This codes for CASSLRHPPGNTIYF.

Only one count was recorded for this clone. This chain connects TRBV7-3 to TRBJ2-7, with D possibly matching TRBD2 (6 bases). Germline assignment: CDR1 SGHTA and CDR2 FQGTGA. This CDR3 is built from 13 residues. V was pared by 4 bases and J by 6 bases, with 13 bases between. CDR3 DNA: TGTGCCAGCAGCTCCTACGCTAGCGCCGAGCAGTACTTC. It translates to CASSSYASAEQYF.

The chain recombines TRBV7-9 with TRBJ1-2; TRBD1 aligns across 9 bases. Germline CDR1 and CDR2: SEHNR and FQNEAQ (reference sequence). Unmatched junction bases numbered 15, after V lost 5 bases and J lost 5 bases. The CDR3 spans 17 residues. The CDR3 reads CASSLGTLVQGAYGYTF. As DNA, the CDR3 is TGTGCCAGCAGCCTCGGGACGCTGGTACAGGGGGCGTATGGCTACACCTTC.

This clone was recorded once. The chain carries TRBV3-1 (or the pseudogene TRBV3-2) and TRBJ1-2, with TRBD1 identical over 7 bases. From germline, CDR1 is LGHDT and CDR2 YNNKEL (reference sequence). This CDR3 is 16 amino acids long. Losses at the gene ends were 6 bases for V and 8 bases for J; bases not matched to a gene: 18. CDR3 DNA sequence: TGTGCCAGCAGGGGGAACCCGGGACAGCTGATGGGAGGCTACACCTTC. Its translation is CASRGNPGQLMGGYTF.

The V call is TRBV5-1, the J call TRBJ1-2; no clear D gene. V was clipped by 0 bases and J by 7 bases, with 7 bases between them. Germline V gene sequence: CDR1 SGHRS, CDR2 YFSETQ. The CDR3 runs 12 residues. The CDR3 coding sequence is TGCGCCAGCAGCTTGGGGAGGGCTGGCTACACCTTC. Its protein product is CASSLGRAGYTF.

The rearrangement joins TRBV10-3 to TRBJ2-3, with TRBD2 matching over 10 bases. The CDR3 has 18 residues. After removal of 5 bases from V and 3 bases from J, the junction contained 14 bases not matched to a gene. CDR1 is ENHRY and CDR2 is SYGVKD in the germline V gene. Here the CDR3 reads CAISRDGAGGRGTDTQYF. CDR3 DNA sequence: TGTGCCATCAGTCGAGACGGAGCGGGAGGGCGCGGGACAGATACGCAGTATTTT.

This rearrangement joins TRBV30 to TRBJ2-5; 7 nucleotides line up with TRBD1. In germline, CDR1 is GTSNPN, CDR2 SVGIG (reference sequence). Unmatched junction bases numbered 9, after V lost 6 bases and J lost 5 bases. The CDR3 spans 13 residues. CDR3 in DNA: TGTGCCTGCGGGACAGCCAGCCGGGAGACCCAGTACTTC. Residues: CACGTASRETQYF.

This clone was seen just once. This chain links TRBV9 with TRBJ1-2, with TRBD1 matching over 8 bases. The germline V gene has CDR1 SGDLS and CDR2 YYNGEE. Trimming removed 4 bases from V and 0 bases from J; junction bases left unmatched: 8. The CDR3 contains 16 residues. CDR3 coding DNA: TGTGCCAGCAGCCCAGACAGGGGAACCACTAACTATGGCTACACCTTC. Amino acid sequence: CASSPDRGTTNYGYTF.

CDR3 amino acids: CASSQPGLSNSPLHF. The CDR3, as DNA: TGTGCCAGCAGCCAGCCGGGACTGAGCAATTCACCCCTCCACTTT. V and J are TRBV11-1 and TRBJ1-6; perhaps TRBD1 as D (5 bases). V was pared by 5 bases and J by 7 bases, with 15 bases between. There are 15 residues in the CDR3. Per the germline V gene, CDR1 is SGHAT and CDR2 is FQDESV (reference sequence).

This clone was counted a single time. The rearrangement joins TRBV6-4 to TRBJ2-3; TRBD2 matches 7 bases. Germline-derived CDR1 and CDR2 are MRHNA and SNTAGT. Losses at the gene ends were 4 bases for V and 0 bases for J; bases not matched to a gene: 4. This CDR3 region has 15 residues. The CDR3 spells CASSGGRGSTDTQYF. The CDR3 region has the DNA TGTGCCAGCAGTGGAGGGCGGGGGAGCACAGATACGCAGTATTTT.

In this sample, this clone turned up once. The V call is TRBV7-2, the J call TRBJ2-7; TRBD1 agrees at 7 bases. The junction had 3 bases not matched to a gene; V was cut back by 1 base and J by 3 bases. The length of the CDR3 is 14 residues. Per the germline V gene, CDR1 is SGHTA and CDR2 is FQGNSA. The CDR3 here is CASSLVTGLYEQYF. CDR3 bases: TGTGCCAGCAGCTTAGTGACAGGGCTCTACGAGCAGTACTTC. The entire variable domain, with the rest obtained from reference TRBV7-2 and TRBJ2-7, is as follows: GAGVSQSPSNKVTEKGKDVELRCDPISGHTALYWYRQSLGQGLEFLIYFQGNSAPDKSGLPSDRFSAERTGGSVSTLTIQRTQQEDSAVYLCASSLVTGLYEQYFGPGTRLTVT.